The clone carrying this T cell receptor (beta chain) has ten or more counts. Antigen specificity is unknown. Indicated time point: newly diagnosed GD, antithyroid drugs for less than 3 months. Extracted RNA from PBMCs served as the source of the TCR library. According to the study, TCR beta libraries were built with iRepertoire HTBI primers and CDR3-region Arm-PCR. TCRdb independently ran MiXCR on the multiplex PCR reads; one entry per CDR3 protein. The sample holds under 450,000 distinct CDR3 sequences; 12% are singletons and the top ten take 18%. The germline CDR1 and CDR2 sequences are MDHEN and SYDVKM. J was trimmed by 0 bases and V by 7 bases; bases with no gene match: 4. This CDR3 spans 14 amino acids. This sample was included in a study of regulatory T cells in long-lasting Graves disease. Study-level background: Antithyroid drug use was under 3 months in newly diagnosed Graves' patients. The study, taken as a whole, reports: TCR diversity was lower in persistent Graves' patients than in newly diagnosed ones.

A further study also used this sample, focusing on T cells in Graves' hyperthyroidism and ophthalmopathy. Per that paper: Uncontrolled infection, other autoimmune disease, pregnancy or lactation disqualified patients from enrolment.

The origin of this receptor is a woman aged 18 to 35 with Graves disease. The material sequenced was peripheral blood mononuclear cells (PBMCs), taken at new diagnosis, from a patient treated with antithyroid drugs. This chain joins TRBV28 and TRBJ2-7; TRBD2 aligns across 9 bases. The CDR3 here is CASNRAGGSYEQYF. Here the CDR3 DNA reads TGTGCCAGCAATCGAGCGGGAGGCTCCTACGAGCAGTACTTC.